A selection of T cell receptor beta chains follows, all from one sample in a study of vaccination effects on CD4 cells after COVID-19. Assay used: immunoSEQ multiplex PCR; TCRdb lists only in-frame clones, some missing. The data hold 70,000 or so clones, with more than 65% observed a single time. These receptors' antigens are unknown. The sequenced sample was CD4+ T cells from PBMCs cultured with HIV peptides, obtained before COVID-19 vaccination. The source is a human donor who had a prior SARS-CoV-2 infection. Each CDR3 is given without its conserved first and last residue.

>TRBV19
ASSPDRPYEQY
>TRBV2
ADRGLAGKWTQY
>TRBV10-2
ASSDWESNTIY
>TRBV7-2
ASSRQGQISGNTIY
>TRBV5-4
ASSLPEDGNTIY
>TRBV5-1
ASSPQTGVEKLF
>TRBV5-5
ASSLGTNTEAF
>TRBV9
ASRGLGRALSDEQY
>TRBV7-2
ASSLSLKGLAENNEQF
>TRBV6-5
ASSYRWQEDEKLF
>TRBV9
ASSVPGGPSTGELF
>TRBV28
ASSLIWASGNTIY
>TRBV5-5
ASSLRTPNPSGANVLT
>TRBV11-3
ASSPGTSVGTGELF
>TRBV25-1
ASSESWGRGDTDTQY
>TRBV14
ASSPLDQETQY
>TRBV5-1
ASSDPGQGPYGYT
>TRBV5-4
ASSLSSGALGETQY
>TRBV12-3/TRBV12-4
ASSSREGEQY
>TRBV7-3
ASSYPGTSGTSTDTQY
>TRBV2
ASSAMGADTQY
>TRBV7-2
ASSLETSQQY
>TRBV2
ASSVAEEKLF
>TRBV5-6
ASSLGVSGANVLT
>TRBV4-2
ASSRAGAENEQF
>TRBV15
ATSRDWPGLSYEQY
>TRBV19
ASSIQGTSGPKNIQY
>TRBV11-2
ASSFIYRGTGELF
>TRBV7-8
ASSLATGFLGYT
>TRBV30
AWSVRWGNTEAF
>TRBV25-1
ASSVGGYNSPLH
>TRBV4-1
ASSQERSGAGYDEQY
>TRBV14
ASSQGGFRGPYEQY
>TRBV5-1
ASSFVGLAADNEQF
>TRBV3-1/TRBV3-2
ASSQDQGRKTQY
>TRBV4-1
ASSQGDRGPTIQY
>TRBV5-1
ASSLEPRTGGYGYT
>TRBV5-5
ASSHGQGSYNEQF
>TRBV4-2
ASSPSAGLVGKLF
>TRBV21-1
ASSKDKVLNEKLF
>TRBV25-1
ASSEVGLGEQY
>TRBV14
ASSPRDWYMNTEAF
>TRBV30
AGRRVNEKLF
>TRBV28
ASSLNGGVHT
>TRBV7-2
ASSLSVSSGGAPDTQY
>TRBV5-1
ASSLVAGANEQY
>TRBV20-1
SASLGTGGREQY
>TRBV19
ASRVTASNEKLF
>TRBV9
ASSAGQGQPERGYT
>TRBV7-2
ASSPGTGNQPQH
>TRBV24-1
ATGTSGMYEQF
>TRBV19
ASSLDSGPYGYT
>TRBV2
ASSPQGGEKLF
>TRBV5-1
ASSLPGRTEAF
>TRBV2
ASSYDRGRTYEQY